This TCR beta chain was recorded in a study of T cells after yellow fever vaccination (dated 2019 in TCRdb). General notes on the study: Libraries from fractions with low cell numbers were prepared with the SMART-Seq v4 Ultra Low Input RNA kit. Two healthy male donors, one aged 18 to 30 and one aged 30 to 40 years, were included in the cohort. Bulk PBMC replicates and cell subsets were isolated from blood drawn at multiple timepoints before and after both primary and secondary immunization. To follow T-cell clones before and after both primary and booster YFV17D yellow fever vaccination, bulk TCR alpha and beta repertoires underwent longitudinal sequencing. The full study reports these points: A small fraction of clonotypes showed up in both the CD4 and CD8 compartments, probably as a result of convergent recombination. Most clones expanded after primary vaccination were re-detected after the booster (96% of CD4 and around 86% of CD8), suggesting broad memory maintenance. Compared with the primary T-cell response, the secondary T-cell response was weaker but faster, peaking on day 5 rather than day 15. FACS-sorted repertoires could contain abundant contaminating clonotypes from the bulk population, so computational filtering was required. Only a couple of donors were included in the study, so the extent to which the findings can be generalized is limited.

The sample's treatment or condition label is to be understood as: live attenuated yellow fever vaccine strain. At every blood-draw timepoint, two biological replicates of bulk PBMCs were collected. PBMCs were isolated from peripheral blood using a standard Ficoll-Paque protocol. TriZol was used to extract RNA from bulk PBMCs, CD4 and CD8 fractions, and dextramer-positive and dextramer-negative fractions. Sequencing was carried out with an Illumina NovaSeq 6000. TCR cDNA was synthesized by 5'RACE template switching, through which a universal primer site and unique molecular identifiers were introduced. cDNA synthesis was primed from both the TCR alpha and TCR beta constant segments. Library amplification used two PCR steps, and the second PCR step added sample barcodes and sequencing adapters. Sequencing of libraries was done on Illumina HiSeq 2500 (2x100 bp) or NovaSeq (2x150 bp). The original methods were these. MIGEC handled demultiplexing of reads and collapsing into UMI consensus sequences, while MiXCR performed V(D)J alignment. Vaccine-responding clonotypes were defined with edgeR using replicate PBMC samples, requiring FDR below 0.01 and a log2 fold change above 5 up to day 15. Bulk clonotypes were assigned CD4 or CD8 identity according to which sequenced CD4 or CD8 repertoire held them at higher abundance. Through fastp at Q25 and MiXCR, TCRdb rebuilt clones from the public reads, retaining in-frame beta chains. All rows with the same CDR3 protein become a single entry with the most common DNA and genes. TCRdb's processing, not the authors', yielded these V and J calls. For this sample the table gives roughly 330,000 distinct CDR3 sequences, of which approximately 4.2% were detected only once. The leading ten clones occupy roughly 24% of the sample.

In this sample, this clonotype turned up a few times. Its antigen is still unknown. Per-base quality was not reported, and no clone a single base away is much larger than it. The trim is 0 bases for V and 5 bases for J, with a gap of 17 bases between the germline ends. From the cysteine through the phenylalanine, the CDR3 covers 16 amino acids. Only the CDR3 DNA is retained, 48 bases long and in frame from the first base. The germline V gene supplies CDR1 SGHRS and CDR2 YFSETQ. In this chain, TRBV5-1 is recombined with TRBJ2-5, with TRBD1 perhaps the D gene, on 5 matching bases. Sequenced here: PBMCs, sampled 5 days after the yellow fever booster vaccination. This clonotype was sampled from a man in his late teens or twenties who received the YFV17D yellow fever vaccine. The bases read TGCGCCAGCAGCTTGGGGGGCAGTTTCCTTTCGGAGACCCAGTACTTC. This codes for CASSLGGSFLSETQYF.